The 4 T cell receptor beta chains below all came from one sample that was sequenced in a study of T cells expressing NK-cell markers. TCRdb re-analyzed the 5' RACE reads; it lists each CDR3 protein once, without DNA. Its table lists more than 250,000 distinct CDR3 sequences. Sequenced input: blood T cells: a sorted CD56 or NKG2C T cell subset, CD4+ or CD8+ T cells, or bulk PBMC T cells (not recorded which). All receptors come from a man aged 18 to 29 in good health.

The rearrangement uses TRBV18 and TRBJ1-5. Germline V gives CDR1 KGHSH, CDR2 LQKENI. This CDR3 is 13 amino acids long. CDR3 loop: CASSRGVGQPQHF.

The V call is TRBV6-5, the J call TRBJ1-4. There are 16 residues in the CDR3. Germline loops: CDR1 MNHEY, CDR2 SVGAGI. CDR3 protein: CASSYSRSQINEKLFF.

V usage is TRBV5-4 and J usage is TRBJ1-2; the D gene TCRdb calls, TRBD1, cannot be checked with no DNA. The CDR3 is 12 amino acids. CDR1 and CDR2 (germline): SGHNT, YYREEE (reference sequence). CDR3 sequence reads: CASSSSRDGYTF. Using reference TRBV5-4 and TRBJ1-2 for the parts outside the CDR3, the full variable domain is ETGVTQSPTHLIKTRGQQVTLRCSSQSGHNTVSWYQQALGQGPQFIFQYYREEENGRGNFPPRFSGLQFPNYSSELNVNALELDDSALYLCASSSSRDGYTFGSGTRLTVV.

V and J are TRBV29-1 and TRBJ2-7. The CDR3 has 13 amino acids. CDR1 is SQVTM, CDR2 ANQGSEA, per germline. This CDR3 is CSVELDRSYEQYF.